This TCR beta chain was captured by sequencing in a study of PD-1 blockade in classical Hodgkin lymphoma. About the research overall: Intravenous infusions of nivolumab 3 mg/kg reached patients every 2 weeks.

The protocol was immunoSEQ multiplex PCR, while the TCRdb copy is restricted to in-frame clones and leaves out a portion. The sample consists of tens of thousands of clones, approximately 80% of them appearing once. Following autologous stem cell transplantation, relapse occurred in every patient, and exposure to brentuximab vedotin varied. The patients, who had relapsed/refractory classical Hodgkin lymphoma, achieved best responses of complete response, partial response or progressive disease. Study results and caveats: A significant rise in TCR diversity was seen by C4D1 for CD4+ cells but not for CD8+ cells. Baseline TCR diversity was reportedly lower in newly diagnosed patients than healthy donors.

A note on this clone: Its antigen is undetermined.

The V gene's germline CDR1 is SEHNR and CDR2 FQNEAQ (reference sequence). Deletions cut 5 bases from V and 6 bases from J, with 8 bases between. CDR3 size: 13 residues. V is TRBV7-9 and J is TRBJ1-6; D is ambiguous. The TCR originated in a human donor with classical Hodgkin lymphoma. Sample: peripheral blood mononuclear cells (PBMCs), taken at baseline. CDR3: CASSPSGNSPLHF. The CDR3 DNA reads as TGTGCCAGCAGCCCTAGTGGTAATTCACCCCTCCACTTT.